This TCR beta chain appears in the sequencing data of a study of low-dose radiotherapy and immunotherapy resistance in tumors. Turning to the study itself: Cohort 2 received 1 Gy per fraction every two weeks, totaling 13 Gy over 26 weeks. Starting cycle 1 day 1, oral aspirin 300 mg was given daily for four cycles. The drug cyclophosphamide was given into a vein at 200 mg/m2 every two weeks, one day before radiation and immunotherapy.

Specified time point: after trial treatment. The treatment here: LDRT plus nivolumab, ipilimumab, low-dose cyclophosphamide and aspirin (RACIN trial). cDNA synthesis used a TRAV/TRBV-specific primer set for both chains. With a constant-region primer and a V-primer adapter, TCRs were subjected to about 20 PCR cycles of amplification. In TCRdb, the reads were re-called with MiXCR into one record per CDR3 protein. The sample contains about 80,000 distinct CDR3 sequences, around a sixth of which appear only once. V was cut by 3 bases and J by 4 bases, with 13 bases left in between. The germline CDR1 and CDR2 sequences are LGHDT and YNNKEL (reference sequence). The CDR3 has 16 amino acids. This clonotype was seen repeatedly, ten times or more.

The specimen was PBMCs, collected after low-dose radiotherapy plus immunotherapy. The chain is built from TRBV3-1 and TRBJ2-6; no firm D call. The sequence was collected from a male donor with prostate cancer. The CDR3 loop is CASSQSAGLGANVLTF. The DNA of the CDR3 is TGTGCCAGCAGCCAGTCAGCCGGGCTGGGGGCCAACGTCCTGACTTTC.